The 7 T cell receptor beta chains in this list originate from one sample, sequenced in a study of Ad26.COV2.S vaccination and SARS-CoV-2 variants. Treatment of the sample: around 19 received Ad26.COV2.S at low or high dose, single or two shots; several received placebo; per-sample allocation not given. It was on day 63 after the first vaccine or placebo injection that samples were taken. The assay was immunoSEQ multiplex PCR, and TCRdb's table has in-frame clones only and misses some. The sample has roughly 510,000 clones, 87% seen once; the top ten hold roughly 13%. The sequences come from peripheral blood, collected in a trial of Ad26.COV2.S vaccine versus placebo. The receptors come from a person between 18 and 65 years old who received the Ad26.COV2.S COVID-19 vaccine or a placebo.

The chain has TRBV7-6 and TRBJ2-2, with 7 nucleotides matching TRBD1. Germline CDR1 and CDR2: SGHVS and FNYEAQ. There are 15 residues in the CDR3. V lost 4 bases to trimming and J lost 1 base; unmatched junction nucleotides: 3. In DNA, the CDR3 is TGTGCCAGCAGCTCGAGGACAGGGAACACCGGGGAGCTGTTTTTT. Translation gives CASSSRTGNTGELFF.

The chain couples TRBV23-1 to TRBJ1-1; no firm D call. TRBV23-1 counts as an open reading frame of uncertain function. V shed 11 bases and J shed 0 bases, with 16 bases lying between them. The CDR3 covers 14 residues. CDR3 DNA sequence: TGCGCCTCTTGTACCATATCGGTGAACACTGAAGCTTTCTTT. It is translated as CASCTISVNTEAFF.

This chain links TRBV19 with TRBJ1-4; D remains unclear. Trimming shortened V by 5 bases and J by 8 bases, and 18 bases separated the two germline ends. The CDR3 extends over 15 amino acids. The V gene's germline CDR1 is LNHDA and CDR2 SQIVND (reference sequence). DNA for the CDR3: TGTGCCAGTAGTTCCCCGGAAGGGCGAGCGGAAAAACTGTTTTTT. It encodes CASSSPEGRAEKLFF.

The chain is built from TRBV28 and TRBJ2-7; no reliable D call. The CDR3 sequence is 12 residues long. V lost 8 bases to trimming and J lost 2 bases, with 10 bases between them. CDR1 is MDHEN and CDR2 is SYDVKM in the germline V gene. The CDR3 bases are TGTGCCAGCGGGTGGGGTCCCTACGAGCAGTACTTC. Its translation is CASGWGPYEQYF.

To note about this clone: This CDR3 is also generated by other DNA sequences in the sample. The V call is TRBV14, the J call TRBJ1-2; no clear D gene. The V gene lost 0 bases and the J gene lost 4 bases, with 6 bases spanning the gap. Looked up from germline, CDR1 is SGHDN and CDR2 is FVKESK. This CDR3 has 13 amino acids. In DNA form, the CDR3 reads TGTGCCAGCAGCCAAGATTACAGCTATGGCTACACCTTC. Amino acid sequence: CASSQDYSYGYTF. Full variable domain (missing parts from reference TRBV14 and TRBJ1-2): EAGVTQFPSHSVIEKGQTVTLRCDPISGHDNLYWYRRVMGKEIKFLLHFVKESKQDESGMPNNRFLAERTGGTYSTLKVQPAELEDSGVYFCASSQDYSYGYTFGSGTRLTVV.

The genes are TRBV4-3 and TRBJ2-1, with TRBD2 matching over 8 bases. V lost 0 bases, J lost 4 bases, and 5 bases stayed unmatched. Per the germline V gene, CDR1 is LGHNA and CDR2 is YSLEER. The CDR3 spans 16 residues. DNA for the CDR3: TGCGCCAGCAGCCAAGAGTTAGCGGGGATGTACAATGAGCAGTTCTTC. Its translation: CASSQELAGMYNEQFF.

This chain connects TRBV5-1 to TRBJ2-7; the D is unclear. The germline CDR1 and CDR2 sequences are SGHRS and YFSETQ. Trimming removed 3 bases from V and 4 bases from J, with 11 bases in between. The length of the CDR3 is 13 residues. The CDR3 DNA follows: TGCGCCAGCAGCTCGTTACAGTGGTACGAGCAGTACTTC. It codes for CASSSLQWYEQYF. Combining the CDR3 with reference TRBV5-1 and TRBJ2-7 gives the whole variable domain KAGVTQTPRYLIKTRGQQVTLSCSPISGHRSVSWYQQTPGQGLQFLFEYFSETQRNKGNFPGRFSGRQFSNSRSEMNVSTLELGDSALYLCASSSLQWYEQYFGPGTRLTVT.